This is a list of T cell receptor beta chains from one sample in a study of T cells in Graves' hyperthyroidism and ophthalmopathy. MiXCR, run by TCRdb on the multiplex PCR reads, gives a single entry per CDR3 protein. The table records under 650,000 distinct CDR3 sequences, 16% of them present only once. Sequencing used blood. The receptors derive from a woman aged 30 to 39 with Graves' hyperthyroidism. The CDR3 runs from the conserved cysteine through the conserved F or W. A D gene is named only where the DNA matches it firmly. Clone size is not always given. Where it is, it says once, few, many or a class for expanded clones.

V	J	size	D	CDR3	DNA
TRBV27	TRBJ2-1	many	.	CASSLGGRNNEQFF	TGTGCCAGCAGCTTAGGTGGGCGGAACAATGAGCAGTTCTTC
TRBV20-1	TRBJ2-1	many	TRBD2	CSARPSGYNEQFF	TGCAGTGCTAGGCCTAGCGGCTACAATGAGCAGTTCTTC
TRBV7-9	TRBJ2-7	many	.	CASSHQRYEQYF	TGTGCCAGCAGCCACCAACGCTACGAGCAGTACTTC
TRBV24-1	TRBJ2-7	many	.	CATSTGRSYEQYF	TGTGCCACCAGCACAGGCCGATCCTACGAGCAGTACTTC
TRBV15	TRBJ2-7	few	TRBD1	CATSSGDRDYEQYF	TGTGCCACCAGCAGTGGGGACAGGGATTACGAGCAGTACTTC
TRBV30	TRBJ1-3	.	.	CAWARTLFRNTIYF	TGTGCCTGGGCCCGGACTCTTTTCCGAAACACCATATATTTT
TRBV4-1	TRBJ2-7	.	.	CASSQGPAGYEQYF	TGCGCCAGCAGCCAAGGACCAGCGGGCTACGAGCAGTACTTC
TRBV28	TRBJ2-3	.	.	CATAGDGTDTQYF	TGTGCCACGGCAGGGGACGGCACAGATACGCAGTATTTT
TRBV6-2/TRBV6-3	TRBJ1-1	many	.	CASRPSYTEAFF	TGTGCCAGCAGACCCTCCTACACTGAAGCTTTCTTT
TRBV12-3/TRBV12-4	TRBJ1-5	few	.	CASSLYRQINQPQHF	TGTGCCAGCAGTTTGTACCGCCAGATAAATCAGCCCCAGCATTTT
TRBV20-1	TRBJ2-7	few	TRBD2	CSSTSGLAGMYEQYF	TGCAGTTCAACCTCCGGACTAGCGGGAATGTACGAGCAGTACTTC
TRBV18	TRBJ1-2	many	.	CASSSQPNYGYTF	TGTGCCAGCTCATCGCAGCCTAACTATGGCTACACCTTC
TRBV29-1	TRBJ2-3	many	TRBD2	CSVEGIAAGGTDTQYF	TGCAGCGTTGAGGGTATTGCGGCGGGAGGCACAGATACGCAGTATTTT
TRBV12-3/TRBV12-4	TRBJ2-5	many	.	CASSLIAETQYF	TGTGCCAGCAGTTTAATAGCAGAGACCCAGTACTTC
TRBV28	TRBJ2-7	.	TRBD1	CASSPWTGSTYEQYF	TGTGCCAGCAGCCCGTGGACAGGGAGCACCTACGAGCAGTACTTC
TRBV27	TRBJ2-1	.	.	CASSVTRVNDWNERFF	TGTGCCAGCAGTGTCACAAGGGTTAATGATTGGAATGAGCGGTTCTTC
TRBV11-2	TRBJ2-3	many	TRBD1	CASSLSFGTGLTDTQYF	TGTGCCAGCAGCTTAAGCTTTGGGACAGGTCTCACAGATACGCAGTATTTT